A single sample is the source of the 14 T cell receptor beta chains below, sequenced in a study of beta chain features in type 1 diabetes. Every isolated RNA sample was fully reverse transcribed, so sequencing captured expressed TCRB transcripts. TCRdb's copy holds only in-frame clones and misses some; the assay was immunoSEQ multiplex PCR. The sample yields nearly 250,000 clones, around an eighth seen once. The sequenced sample consisted of naive CD4+ T cells from blood. The receptor set was obtained from a woman between 40 and 55 years old in good health.

CDR3 nucleotide sequence: TGTGCCACCAGCCCCCGGACAGGGAAGGAGGAAGCTTTCTTT. As protein: CATSPRTGKEEAFF. The genes are TRBV15 and TRBJ1-1; 8 nucleotides match TRBD1. The J segment lost 8 bases and the V segment lost 5 bases, leaving 10 bases of the junction unmatched. There are 14 residues in the CDR3. Germline V lookup: CDR1 LNHNV, CDR2 YYDKDF (reference sequence).

The rearrangement uses TRBV11-2 and TRBJ1-6; 7 nucleotides agree with TRBD1. There are 15 residues in the CDR3. The germline V gene has CDR1 SGHAT and CDR2 FQNNGV. With 0 bases clipped from V and 10 bases from J, the junction kept 6 bases outside the gene matches. CDR3 sequence reads: CASSLDWQGDSPLHF. The CDR3 DNA sequence: TGTGCCAGCAGCTTAGATTGGCAGGGGGACTCACCCCTCCACTTT.

The V and J genes are TRBV20-1 and TRBJ1-1; unclear D gene. CDR1 is DFQATT, CDR2 SNEGSKA, per germline (reference sequence). The germline V and J ends were trimmed by 3 bases and 1 base, with 3 bases remaining between them. The CDR3 totals 11 residues. CDR3 in amino acids: CSARRNTEAFF. CDR3 coding DNA: TGCAGTGCTAGGAGGAACACTGAAGCTTTCTTT.

This chain uses TRBV27 with TRBJ2-7; 7 bases are a match to TRBD1. The germline gives CDR1 MNHEY, CDR2 SMNVEV (reference sequence). The CDR3 loop spans 13 amino acids. Trimming removed 6 bases from V and 2 bases from J; junction bases left unmatched: 4. CDR3 loop: CASSQQGTYEQYF. CDR3 coding DNA: TGTGCCAGCAGCCAACAGGGGACCTACGAGCAGTACTTC.

This clone was seen a few times. The V gene is TRBV13, the J gene TRBJ1-5, with 9 nucleotides matching TRBD1. Germline V gene data show CDR1 as PRHDT and CDR2 as FYEKMQ (reference sequence). The trim removed 6 bases at V and 6 bases at J, leaving 3 bases unmatched. The CDR3 covers 13 residues. CDR3 nucleotide sequence: TGTGCCAGCAGGGGGACAGGGAGTCAGCCCCAGCATTTT. Its translation is CASRGTGSQPQHF.

This clone has only a few counts. The chain combines TRBV11-3 with TRBJ2-5; tentatively, D is TRBD2 (6 bases). V lost 3 bases to trimming and J lost 4 bases, with 9 bases between them. Per the germline V gene, CDR1 is SGHNT and CDR2 is YENEEA. This CDR3 is 13 amino acids long. Written as DNA, the CDR3 is TGTGCCAGCAGCTTCGCGGAGGGAGAGACCCAGTACTTC. This gives the protein CASSFAEGETQYF.

The rearrangement joins TRBV5-4 to TRBJ2-1, with D possibly being TRBD2 (5 bases). V lost 1 base and J 0 bases, leaving 8 bases between the germline ends. Germline-derived CDR1 and CDR2 are SGHNT and YYREEE (reference sequence). The CDR3 loop spans 15 amino acids. CDR3: CASSLRLASYNEQFF. The CDR3 bases are TGTGCCAGCAGCTTGAGGCTAGCCTCCTACAATGAGCAGTTCTTC.

This clone turned up a few times. This sample also contains other DNA sequences that code for the same CDR3. The V gene is TRBV18, the J gene TRBJ1-2; D not resolved. The CDR3 has 13 residues. Per germline, CDR1 KGHSH and CDR2 LQKENI. V lost 0 bases, J lost 4 bases, and 6 bases lay in between. CDR3 protein: CASSPPGGYGYTF. The CDR3 DNA follows: TGTGCCAGCTCACCACCCGGAGGCTATGGCTACACCTTC.

This clone was seen a few times. The rearrangement uses TRBV2 and TRBJ2-6; tentative D call: TRBD1 (6 bases). The length of the CDR3 is 14 residues. Germline V CDR1 and CDR2: SNHLY, FYNNEI. Trimming removed 11 bases at V and 2 bases at J, with 13 bases between. The CDR3 DNA reads as TGTGCCGGAAAACCAGGGGCTGGGGCCAACGTCCTGACTTTC. Translated, it gives CAGKPGAGANVLTF.

This clone appeared a few times. This rearrangement joins TRBV4-3 to TRBJ2-7; the match to TRBD1 covers 8 bases. V gave up 4 bases and J gave up 4 bases; unmatched junction bases: 12. There are 16 residues in the CDR3. The germline V gene has CDR1 LGHNA and CDR2 YSLEER. The CDR3, as DNA: TGCGCCAGCAGCCCCCCAGGGAACAGGGGGTTTTACGAGCAGTACTTC. Its translation: CASSPPGNRGFYEQYF.

The rearrangement joins TRBV5-1 to TRBJ1-1; 8 bases are a match to TRBD1. Per germline, CDR1 SGHRS and CDR2 YFSETQ. V gave up 0 bases and J gave up 1 base; unmatched junction bases: 5. The CDR3 extends over 16 amino acids. Here the CDR3 DNA reads TGCGCCAGCAGCTTGGACAGGGGGGTGCCGAACACTGAAGCTTTCTTT. Protein sequence: CASSLDRGVPNTEAFF.

This clone was recorded a few times. J is TRBJ2-3 and V is TRBV10-1; TRBD2 agrees at 8 bases. Germline CDR1 WNHNN, CDR2 SYGVQD (reference sequence). V was clipped by 4 bases and J by 8 bases; unmatched bases: 5. The length of the CDR3 is 13 residues. The CDR3 loop is CASSAAGVGTQYF. CDR3 nucleotides: TGCGCCAGCAGTGCAGCGGGGGTTGGTACGCAGTATTTT.

As to this clone: In the same sample, other DNA sequences code for this CDR3. The chain links TRBV29-1 to TRBJ2-7; 10 bases match TRBD1. CDR3 length: 12 amino acids. Per germline, CDR1 SQVTM and CDR2 ANQGSEA. The ends lost 6 bases at V and 3 bases at J; junction bases unmatched: 2. The CDR3 protein is CSVGDRGYEQYF. CDR3 nucleotides: TGCAGCGTCGGGGACAGGGGCTACGAGCAGTACTTC.

A few counts support this clone. The V gene is TRBV27, the J gene TRBJ2-3, with D possibly TRBD1 on 6 matching bases. Germline lookup yields CDR1 MNHEY and CDR2 SMNVEV (reference sequence). This CDR3 has 11 residues. V was trimmed by 10 bases and J by 3 bases, leaving 8 bases between them. This chain's CDR3 is CATGQTDTQYF. In DNA, the CDR3 is TGTGCCACCGGACAGACAGATACGCAGTATTTT.